The following is a TCR beta chain sequence with its context. Antigen: not known. As for treatment: roughly 20 received Ad26.COV2.S at low or high dose, single or two shots; 5 received placebo; per-sample allocation not given. Sampling was performed 63 days after the first vaccine or placebo injection. The source of the sample is a study of Ad26.COV2.S vaccination and SARS-CoV-2 variants. Study-level information: Participant was drawn from the COV1001 Ad26.COV2.S trial arm.

The germline gives CDR1 DFQATT, CDR2 SNEGSKA (reference sequence). The CDR3 has 11 amino acids. Trimming left V 5 bases short and J 2 bases short, with 6 bases between. Study conclusions and caveats: Quantification of TCR breadth and depth may have yielded underestimates of total T cell responses.

Some clones are missing from TCRdb's copy, which holds only in-frame ones; the method was immunoSEQ multiplex PCR. The data show 350,000 to 500,000 clones, 80% to 95% seen once. The rearrangement joins TRBV20-1 to TRBJ1-2, with no clear D. The receptor was isolated from a person between 18 and 60 years old who received the Ad26.COV2.S COVID-19 vaccine or a placebo. The sequencing here drew on peripheral blood, taken in a trial of Ad26.COV2.S vaccine versus placebo. The DNA for the CDR3 is TGCAGTGCTTCGACGAACTATGGCTACACCTTC. The encoded protein is CSASTNYGYTF.